Below, 12 T cell receptor beta chains from the same sample are listed, as sequenced in a study of blood T cells in healthy people across ages (dated by TCRdb to the mid-2010s). Libraries came from 5' RACE. Reads for this sample came from an Illumina HiSeq 2500. A second roughly 6 to 11 cycle PCR used a sample-barcoded 5' primer and a J-beta primer mix. In-frame beta chains were kept once TCRdb had trimmed the public reads at Q25 with fastp and called clones with MiXCR. CDR3 protein sequences are deduplicated, and each keeps its most common genes and DNA. The sample table holds roughly 2 million distinct CDR3 sequences, of which around 50% were seen once. The ten largest clones represent more than 2% of the sample. What was sequenced was blood. The receptors shown here come from a woman aged 35 to 49 in good health.

This clonotype turned up a few times. The DNA is left out, because the CDR3 cannot be placed on it with certainty; the CDR3 is given as TCRdb lists it. The chain employs TRBV29-1 and TRBJ2-7; whether TRBD1, the table's D call, matches the DNA was not checked. Germline V CDR1 and CDR2: SQVTM, ANQGSEA. The CDR3 length is 11 residues, termini included. This CDR3 is CSVEWGSGAYF.

This chain connects TRBV2 to TRBJ1-2; perhaps TRBD1 as D (5 bases). Germline V lookup: CDR1 SNHLY, CDR2 FYNNEI. This CDR3 comprises 13 residues. The V and J ends lost 5 bases and 12 bases respectively, with 19 bases between them. The CDR3 loop reads CASSPGRTRFDTF. As DNA, the CDR3 is TGTGCCAGCAGTCCGGGACGGACCCGTTTTGACACCTTC.

The chain is built from TRBV11-2 and TRBJ1-6, with TRBD1 as a possible D gene (5 bases). The CDR3 sequence is 16 residues long. The V end was cut by 5 bases, the J end by 0 bases, with 11 bases between. Germline CDR1 is SGHAT and CDR2 is FQNNGV. The CDR3 loop is CASSPRQSSYNSPLHF. The CDR3 DNA sequence: TGTGCCAGCAGCCCCCGACAGAGCTCCTATAATTCACCCCTCCACTTT.

The gene calls are TRBV9 and TRBJ2-3, with 7 positions matching TRBD2. Germline-derived CDR1 and CDR2 are SGDLS and YYNGEE. The CDR3 length is 17 residues. V gave up 3 bases and J gave up 2 bases; unmatched junction bases: 12. This chain's CDR3 is CASSGSGGFAFTDTQYF. The CDR3 nucleotides are TGTGCCAGCAGCGGATCCGGGGGGTTCGCCTTCACAGATACGCAGTATTTT.

This chain uses TRBV20-1 with TRBJ2-7; D is perhaps TRBD1 (6 bases). V was shortened by 3 bases and J by 0 bases, with 15 bases between the two germline ends. Germline CDR1 and CDR2: DFQATT and SNEGSKA (reference sequence). The length of the CDR3 is 15 residues. CDR3 amino acids: CSARPCDRSSYEQYF. The CDR3 DNA sequence: TGCAGTGCTAGGCCCTGCGACAGGAGCTCCTACGAGCAGTACTTC.

This clonotype appeared a few times. The chain uses TRBV28 and TRBJ2-4, with D possibly matching TRBD2 (5 bases). CDR1 is MDHEN, CDR2 SYDVKM, per germline. The CDR3 is 14 amino acids. Trimming took 3 bases from V and 1 from J, leaving 7 bases between them. The CDR3 region is CASSFRGAKNIQYF. In DNA, the CDR3 is TGTGCCAGCAGTTTTAGAGGGGCCAAAAACATTCAGTACTTC.

The chain uses TRBV7-2 and TRBJ2-3; TRBD2 agrees at 10 bases. Trimming at V came to 2 bases and at J to 6 bases, leaving 8 bases not matched to a gene. CDR3 length equals 16 residues. CDR1 and CDR2 from the germline V gene are SGHTA and FQGNSA. CDR3 protein: CASSLRAGGSGDTQYF. DNA of the CDR3: TGTGCCAGCAGCTTACGAGCGGGGGGGTCCGGGGATACGCAGTATTTT.

V gene TRBV27 combines with J gene TRBJ1-2; 7 bases match TRBD1. The CDR3 is 16 amino acids. V gave up 6 bases and J gave up 2 bases; unmatched junction bases: 12. Germline V gene lookup returns CDR1 MNHEY and CDR2 SMNVEV (reference sequence). CDR3 DNA: TGTGCCAGCAGCACTCTTACCGGGACAGACAACTATGGCTACACCTTC. Protein sequence: CASSTLTGTDNYGYTF.

This chain connects TRBV5-1 to TRBJ2-3; 10 bases are a match to TRBD2. Germline CDR1 and CDR2: SGHRS and YFSETQ. V lost 6 bases, J lost 5 bases, and 3 bases stayed unmatched. CDR3 size: 13 residues. In DNA, the CDR3 is TGCGCCAGCAAGCGGGGGGGCAGAGATACGCAGTATTTT. Translation: CASKRGGRDTQYF.

The chain is built from TRBV20-1 and TRBJ2-7; D possibly corresponds to TRBD1 (5 bases). Germline V lookup: CDR1 DFQATT, CDR2 SNEGSKA (reference sequence). CDR3 length: 14 residues. Trimming pared 1 base from V and 0 bases from J, leaving 10 bases between. In nucleotides, the CDR3 is TGCAGTGCTAGAGTGACAGTAACCTCCTACGAGCAGTACTTC. Translated: CSARVTVTSYEQYF.

The chain recombines TRBV9 with TRBJ2-4; D gene unclear. TRBJ2-7 explains the end of the DNA better; the J call may be wrong. Per germline, CDR1 SGDLS and CDR2 YYNGEE. The CDR3 runs 14 residues. The CDR3 DNA is TGTGCCAGCAGCCCGGTTGACGGAGCCTACGAGCAGTACTTC. Translating it yields CASSPVDGAYEQYF.

This sequence joins TRBV7-2 and TRBJ1-5; TRBD1 aligns across 11 bases. Germline V lookup: CDR1 SGHTA, CDR2 FQGNSA. J gave up 2 bases and V 7 bases, and 7 bases lay outside the gene matches. The length of the CDR3 is 16 residues. The CDR3 DNA reads as TGTGCCAGCACTAGGACAGGGGGCGGGGGCAATCAGCCCCAGCATTTT. Translation: CASTRTGGGGNQPQHF.